The T cell receptor (beta chain) described here comes from a study of shared clonotypes between healthy human individuals. Study-wide results and caveats: In having few donors, the study represented limited genetic and exposure-history diversity. The four-donor shared clonotypes exceeded non-shared clonotypes in generation probability, with non-shared ones scoring lower.

Germline CDR1 is MNHEY and CDR2 is SVGAGI. The ends lost 0 bases at V and 2 bases at J; junction bases unmatched: 0. This CDR3 contains 14 residues. All donors were Caucasian adults living in Nashville, Tennessee. In regard to this clone: Its target is not known. The sample holds other DNA sequences that translate to the same CDR3.

The table came from immunoSEQ multiplex PCR; TCRdb's copy has only in-frame clones and leaves some out. The sample yields some 2,000,000 clones, more than 90% seen once. V and J are TRBV6-5 and TRBJ2-7; 8 bases fit TRBD1. This clonotype was obtained from a man aged 18 to 30 in good health. The sequencing sample was made of naive CD4+ T cells sorted from blood. This sample's subset: CD45RA+ positively selected. The CDR3 nucleotides read TGTGCCAGCAGTTACTCCAGGGGGCCCTACGAGCAGTACTTC. Translated, it gives CASSYSRGPYEQYF.